Below, 25 T cell receptor beta chains from the same sample are listed, as sequenced in a study of beta chain features in type 1 diabetes. The authors reverse transcribed all of the isolated RNA, so sequencing captured expressed TCRB transcripts. Sequenced by immunoSEQ multiplex PCR; TCRdb stores in-frame clones only, minus some. The sample records about 150,000 clones, around a tenth being singletons. Their specific antigens are unknown. Overall study findings and caveats: A moderate, significant TCRB CDR3 shortening appeared in type 1 diabetes across four CD4+ subsets.

Sequenced: central memory CD4+ T cells from blood. The receptors were gathered from a man aged 25-45 years with type 1 diabetes.

The chain has TRBV5-6 and TRBJ2-5; 12 bases line up with TRBD2. Germline lookup yields CDR1 SGHDT and CDR2 YYEEEE. The V gene end was trimmed by 1 base and the J gene end by 4 bases; junction bases not matched to a gene: 5. This CDR3 is 16 amino acids long. Written as DNA, the CDR3 is TGTGCCAGCAGCTTGAGGACTAGCGGGAATTTAGAGACCCAGTACTTC. Translated: CASSLRTSGNLETQYF.

This clone has just a few counts. V and J are TRBV7-2 and TRBJ2-1, with 7 bases matching TRBD1. The CDR3 consists of 18 residues. V gave up 5 bases and J gave up 0 bases; unmatched junction bases: 13. Per the germline V gene, CDR1 is SGHTA and CDR2 is FQGNSA. The chain's CDR3 is CASSQNRQGYFSYNEQFF. CDR3 DNA sequence: TGTGCCAGCAGCCAGAATAGACAGGGCTACTTCTCCTACAATGAGCAGTTCTTC.

The sample holds many counts of this clone. J is TRBJ2-1 and V is TRBV7-8; D might be TRBD2 (5 bases). V shed 6 bases and J shed 10 bases, with 22 bases lying between them. Germline CDR1 is SGHVS and CDR2 is FQNEAQ. The CDR3 spans 15 residues. CDR3 bases: TGTGCCAGCAGACCCGGAGGCAGAATGAGTCTAGAGCAGTTCTTC. Translating gives CASRPGGRMSLEQFF.

This rearrangement joins TRBV5-1 to TRBJ2-1, with D possibly being TRBD1 (6 bases). The V end was cut by 10 bases, the J end by 0 bases, with 14 bases between. Germline CDR1 and CDR2: SGHRS and YFSETQ. The CDR3 runs 14 residues. The CDR3 DNA is TGCGCCTCGACCAGGGACACCTCCTACAATGAGCAGTTCTTC. Translating gives CASTRDTSYNEQFF.

This clone was counted only a few times. The same CDR3 is also encoded by other DNA sequences in this sample. The genes are TRBV5-4 and TRBJ2-7; D may be TRBD1 (6 bases). The CDR3 spans 13 residues. CDR1 SGHNT and CDR2 YYREEE come from the germline V gene (reference sequence). Trimming took 4 bases from V and 3 from J, leaving 11 bases between them. CDR3 in DNA: TGTGCCAGCAGCCCCCGGGACAACTACGAGCAGTACTTC. Translating it yields CASSPRDNYEQYF.

The genes are TRBV4-2 and TRBJ2-1; TRBD2 aligns across 10 bases. Per the germline V gene, CDR1 is LGHNA and CDR2 is YNFKEQ. The CDR3 contains 18 residues. The V segment lost 3 bases and the J segment 0 bases; nucleotides outside the gene matches: 8. CDR3 protein: CASSHGSGRSSSYNEQFF. The DNA for the CDR3 is TGTGCCAGCAGCCATGGTAGCGGGAGGAGTAGCTCCTACAATGAGCAGTTCTTC.

The J gene is TRBJ2-2, the V gene TRBV29-1; TRBD1 is a possible D gene (5 bases). Germline values: CDR1 SQVTM, CDR2 ANQGSEA. Trimming stripped 4 bases from V and 1 base from J, with 10 bases between. This CDR3 spans 14 amino acids. CDR3 nucleotides: TGCAGCGTTGTTTTCCAGGGGAACACCGGGGAGCTGTTTTTT. Protein: CSVVFQGNTGELFF.

J is TRBJ2-3 and V is TRBV28; D unclear. The germline gives CDR1 MDHEN, CDR2 SYDVKM. The CDR3 consists of 16 residues. The V and J ends lost 2 bases and 6 bases respectively, with 18 bases between them. The CDR3 region is CASSLGVSTGYDTQYF. Written as DNA, the CDR3 is TGTGCCAGCAGTTTAGGAGTTTCAACCGGGTACGATACGCAGTATTTT.

The chain links TRBV30 to TRBJ1-2; TRBD1 matches 10 bases. CDR1 is GTSNPN, CDR2 SVGIG, per germline (reference sequence). V was pared by 4 bases and J by 7 bases, with 15 bases of the junction left unmatched. CDR3 length equals 16 residues. CDR3 protein: CAWIELPGQGTGGYTF. The CDR3 nucleotides read TGTGCCTGGATCGAACTCCCGGGACAGGGGACAGGTGGCTACACCTTC.

In nucleotides, the CDR3 is TGTGCCAGCAGGCTGACCGGGACAAGCACAGATACGCAGTATTTT. Protein: CASRLTGTSTDTQYF. The gene calls are TRBV6-1 and TRBJ2-3, with a weak D call TRBD1 (6 bases). V was cut by 6 bases and J by 0 bases, with 13 bases left in between. CDR1 and CDR2 from the germline V gene are MNHNS and SASEGT. The CDR3 covers 15 residues.

A few counts support this clone. The CDR3 loop reads CASSTGDHGYTF. In nucleotides, the CDR3 is TGTGCCAGCAGTACAGGGGACCATGGCTACACCTTC. This chain uses TRBV27 with TRBJ1-2; TRBD1 aligns across 7 bases. The germline CDR1 and CDR2 sequences are MNHEY and SMNVEV (reference sequence). The CDR3 totals 12 residues. The ends lost 5 bases at V and 6 bases at J; junction bases unmatched: 3.

This clone was detected a few times. Germline and junction disagree at one end, which may indicate a read error. The rearrangement links TRBV7-9 to TRBJ2-7, with D tentatively TRBD1 (6 bases). The CDR3 loop spans 15 amino acids. Germline V gene sequence: CDR1 SEHNR, CDR2 FQNEAQ (reference sequence). The CDR3 region is CASSARQDPSSEQYF. The CDR3 DNA sequence: TGTGCCAGCAGCGCCAGACAGGACCCCTCCTCCGAGCAGTACTTC.

This chain joins TRBV9 and TRBJ2-3, with 8 bases matching TRBD1. The ends lost 0 bases at V and 3 bases at J; junction bases unmatched: 3. Germline lookup yields CDR1 SGDLS and CDR2 YYNGEE. This CDR3 comprises 15 residues. CDR3 nucleotide sequence: TGTGCCAGCAGCGTAGCTCAGGGGGCGACAGATACGCAGTATTTT. Its protein product is CASSVAQGATDTQYF.

The chain combines TRBV30 with TRBJ2-5; 9 bases are a match to TRBD1. Matching the DNA end better, TRBJ2-7 makes the J call doubtful. Germline assignment: CDR1 GTSNPN and CDR2 SVGIG (reference sequence). The CDR3 loop spans 14 amino acids. CDR3 in DNA: TGTGCCTGGAGCCCGGGACAGGGTACAAACGAGCAGTACTTC. Translation gives CAWSPGQGTNEQYF.

The sample holds a few counts of this clone. This CDR3 reads CASRPRVVGEPNYGYTF. The CDR3 coding sequence is TGTGCCAGCAGACCCAGGGTAGTAGGCGAACCCAACTATGGCTACACCTTC. V is TRBV7-9 and J is TRBJ1-2, with D perhaps matching TRBD1 (5 bases). The V gene's germline CDR1 is SEHNR and CDR2 FQNEAQ (reference sequence). Trimming cost V 6 bases and J 2 bases, with 22 bases left between them. This CDR3 comprises 17 residues.

This clone has a handful of counts. The chain links TRBV7-2 to TRBJ2-3, with TRBD2 as a possible D gene (5 bases). Germline values: CDR1 SGHTA, CDR2 FQGNSA. The ends were cut back, 3 bases at V and 1 base at J, with 8 bases in the middle. The CDR3 runs to 14 residues. CDR3 protein: CASSLDSGTDTQYF. CDR3 DNA: TGTGCCAGCAGCTTGGATAGCGGCACAGATACGCAGTATTTT. The variable domain in full, with the rest retrieved from reference TRBV7-2 and TRBJ2-3, is GAGVSQSPSNKVTEKGKDVELRCDPISGHTALYWYRQSLGQGLEFLIYFQGNSAPDKSGLPSDRFSAERTGGSVSTLTIQRTQQEDSAVYLCASSLDSGTDTQYFGPGTRLTVL.

The rearrangement uses TRBV19 and TRBJ1-3; 7 nucleotides line up with TRBD1. The ends lost 7 bases at V and 2 bases at J; junction bases unmatched: 2. Germline CDR1 LNHDA, CDR2 SQIVND (reference sequence). This CDR3 has 13 amino acids. CDR3 sequence (DNA): TGTGCCAGTACGACAGGGACTGGAAACACCATATATTTT. Encoded protein: CASTTGTGNTIYF.

The sample holds a few counts of this clone. This sequence joins TRBV25-1 and TRBJ2-1; 10 positions match TRBD2. CDR1 and CDR2 (germline): MGHDK, SYGVNS. The J segment lost 5 bases and the V segment lost 4 bases, leaving 11 bases of the junction unmatched. The CDR3 runs 17 residues. The DNA for the CDR3 is TGTGCCAGCAGTGCAATGACCGGGACTAGCGTTCACAATGAGCAGTTCTTC. As protein: CASSAMTGTSVHNEQFF.

This rearrangement joins TRBV11-2 to TRBJ2-2, with no clear D. The V and J ends lost 1 base and 7 bases respectively, with 7 bases between them. CDR3 length: 13 amino acids. Germline loops: CDR1 SGHAT, CDR2 FQNNGV. The CDR3 coding sequence is TGTGCCAGCAGCTTAGTTCAGAACGGGGAGCTGTTTTTT. Translation: CASSLVQNGELFF.

This clone has ten or more counts. The chain joins TRBV28 to TRBJ1-2; a weak D match, TRBD1 (6 bases). The CDR3 runs to 18 residues. Looked up from germline, CDR1 is MDHEN and CDR2 is SYDVKM. Trimming removed 6 bases at V and 4 bases at J, with 27 bases between. The CDR3 sequence: CASRVGGGGQTGGYGYTF. In DNA, the CDR3 is TGTGCCAGCAGAGTTGGGGGGGGCGGTCAGACGGGAGGCTATGGCTACACCTTC.

The rearrangement uses TRBV28 and TRBJ1-5; 8 bases match TRBD1. This CDR3 has 12 residues. Germline CDR1 is MDHEN and CDR2 is SYDVKM. Trimming took 7 bases from V and 6 from J; bases not matched to a gene: 2. In nucleotides, the CDR3 is TGTGCCAGCACAGGGGGCGTTCAGCCCCAGCATTTT. Residues: CASTGGVQPQHF. Full variable domain (remainder filled in from reference TRBV28 and TRBJ1-5): DVKVTQSSRYLVKRTGEKVFLECVQDMDHENMFWYRQDPGLGLRLIYFSYDVKMKEKGDIPEGYSVSREKKERFSLILESASTNQTSMYLCASTGGVQPQHFGDGTRLSIL.

This clone turned up a few times. The chain links TRBV29-1 to TRBJ1-3; TRBD1 is a possible D gene (5 bases). The CDR3 spans 14 residues. Per the germline V gene, CDR1 is SQVTM and CDR2 is ANQGSEA. Trimming stripped 6 bases from V and 8 bases from J, with 20 bases between. CDR3 sequence: CSVRLGVGGDTIYF. CDR3 nucleotide sequence: TGCAGCGTCCGCCTGGGAGTAGGAGGGGACACCATATATTTT.

V and J are TRBV29-1 and TRBJ1-2; the D is unclear. Germline-derived CDR1 and CDR2 are SQVTM and ANQGSEA. The V end lost 2 bases, the J end lost 2 bases, and 9 bases lay between the germline ends. CDR3 size: 13 residues. CDR3 coding DNA: TGCAGCGTTGAACAGGCTACCAACTATGGCTACACCTTC. Residues: CSVEQATNYGYTF. The entire variable domain, with the rest obtained from reference TRBV29-1 and TRBJ1-2, is as follows: SAVISQKPSRDICQRGTSLTIQCQVDSQVTMMFWYRQQPGQSLTLIATANQGSEATYESGFVIDKFPISRPNLTFSTLTVSNMSPEDSSIYLCSVEQATNYGYTFGSGTRLTVV.

This clone was observed a handful of times. The rearrangement joins TRBV1 to TRBJ1-5; the table's D gene call, TRBD1, was not cross checked with the DNA. TRBV1 is described as a pseudogene. This CDR3 has 15 residues. The CDR3 DNA is TGCACCAGCAGCGCAGGGAAGTATAGCAATCAGCCCCAGCATTTT. The encoded protein is CTSSAGKYSNQPQHF.

This sequence joins TRBV5-1 and TRBJ2-3; 9 bases align to TRBD2. The CDR3 loop spans 16 amino acids. Germline loops: CDR1 SGHRS, CDR2 YFSETQ. Trimming cost V 3 bases and J 2 bases; bases outside gene matches: 7. The CDR3 sequence is CASSSLERGATDTQYF. The DNA for the CDR3 is TGCGCCAGCAGCTCCCTGGAGCGGGGGGCCACAGATACGCAGTATTTT.